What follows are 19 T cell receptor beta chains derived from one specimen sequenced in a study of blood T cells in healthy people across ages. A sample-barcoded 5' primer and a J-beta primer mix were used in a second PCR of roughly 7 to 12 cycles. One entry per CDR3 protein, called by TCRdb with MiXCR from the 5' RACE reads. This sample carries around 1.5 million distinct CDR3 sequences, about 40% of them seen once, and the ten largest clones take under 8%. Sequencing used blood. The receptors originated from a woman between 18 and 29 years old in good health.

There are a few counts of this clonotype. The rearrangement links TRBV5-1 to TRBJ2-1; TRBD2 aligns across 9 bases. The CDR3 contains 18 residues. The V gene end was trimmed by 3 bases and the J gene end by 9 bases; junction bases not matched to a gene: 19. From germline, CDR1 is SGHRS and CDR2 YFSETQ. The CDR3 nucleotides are TGCGCCAGCAGCTCCTCGGGGACTAGCTTTACCAATGAGGCTGAGCAGTTCTTC. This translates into CASSSSGTSFTNEAEQFF.

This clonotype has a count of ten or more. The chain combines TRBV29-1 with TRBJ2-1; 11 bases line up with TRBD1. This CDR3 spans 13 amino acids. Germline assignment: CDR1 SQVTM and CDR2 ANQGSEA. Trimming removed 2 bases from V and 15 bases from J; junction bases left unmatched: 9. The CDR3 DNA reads TGCAGCGTTGAACGTGGTTTGGGACAGGGGGTGTTCTTC. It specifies CSVERGLGQGVFF.

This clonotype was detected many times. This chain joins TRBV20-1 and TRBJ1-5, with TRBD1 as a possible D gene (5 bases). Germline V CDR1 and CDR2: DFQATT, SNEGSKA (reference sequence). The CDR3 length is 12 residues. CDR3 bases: TGCAGCGCGGGGGGGGGCAATCAGCCCCAGCATTTT. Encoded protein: CSAGGGNQPQHF.

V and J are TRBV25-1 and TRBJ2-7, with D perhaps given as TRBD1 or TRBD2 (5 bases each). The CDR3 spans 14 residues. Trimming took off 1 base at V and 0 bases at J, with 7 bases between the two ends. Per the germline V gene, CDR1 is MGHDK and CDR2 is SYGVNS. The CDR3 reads CASSEWGSSYEQYF. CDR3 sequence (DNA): TGTGCCAGCAGTGAATGGGGGAGCTCCTACGAGCAGTACTTC.

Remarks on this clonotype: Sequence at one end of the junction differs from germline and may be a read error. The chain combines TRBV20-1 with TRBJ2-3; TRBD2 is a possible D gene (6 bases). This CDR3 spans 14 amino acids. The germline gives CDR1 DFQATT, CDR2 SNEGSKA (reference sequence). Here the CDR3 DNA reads TGCAGTACTAGCAGGGTGGGAGTCACAGATACGCAGTATTTT. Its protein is CSTSRVGVTDTQYF.

The CDR3 bases are TGTGCCAGCAGTTTAAGCGGGCCCGACACGGGCGGTTATGGCTACACCTTC. Its translation: CASSLSGPDTGGYGYTF. The chain links TRBV27 to TRBJ1-2; D call uncertain. V was clipped by 2 bases and J by 5 bases, with 21 bases between them. CDR3 size: 17 residues. CDR1 and CDR2 from the germline V gene are MNHEY and SMNVEV (reference sequence).

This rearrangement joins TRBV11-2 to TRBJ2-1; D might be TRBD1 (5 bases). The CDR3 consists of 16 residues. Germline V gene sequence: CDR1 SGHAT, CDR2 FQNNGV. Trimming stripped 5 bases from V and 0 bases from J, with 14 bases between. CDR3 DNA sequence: TGTGCCAGCAGCCGTGGGGCGGCTAGCTCCTACAATGAGCAGTTCTTC. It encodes CASSRGAASSYNEQFF.

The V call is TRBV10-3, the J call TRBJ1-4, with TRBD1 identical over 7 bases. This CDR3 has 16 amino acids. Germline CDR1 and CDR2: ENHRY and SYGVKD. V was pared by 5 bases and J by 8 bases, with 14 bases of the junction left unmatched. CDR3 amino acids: CAISLTGTDVGEKLFF. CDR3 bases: TGTGCCATCAGTCTCACAGGGACAGACGTAGGAGAAAAACTGTTTTTT.

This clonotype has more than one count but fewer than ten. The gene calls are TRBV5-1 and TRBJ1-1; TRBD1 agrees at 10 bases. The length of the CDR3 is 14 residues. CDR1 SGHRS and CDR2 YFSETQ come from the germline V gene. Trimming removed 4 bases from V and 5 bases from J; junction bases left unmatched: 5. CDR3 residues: CASSLGTGETEAFF. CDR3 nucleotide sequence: TGCGCCAGCAGCCTAGGGACAGGGGAGACTGAAGCTTTCTTT. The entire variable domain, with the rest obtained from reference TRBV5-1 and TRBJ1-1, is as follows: KAGVTQTPRYLIKTRGQQVTLSCSPISGHRSVSWYQQTPGQGLQFLFEYFSETQRNKGNFPGRFSGRQFSNSRSEMNVSTLELGDSALYLCASSLGTGETEAFFGQGTRLTVV.

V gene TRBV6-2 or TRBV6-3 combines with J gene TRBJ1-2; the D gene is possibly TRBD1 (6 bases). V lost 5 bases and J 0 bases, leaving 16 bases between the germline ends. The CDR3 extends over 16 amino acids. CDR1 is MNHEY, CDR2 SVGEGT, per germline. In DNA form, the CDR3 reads TGTGCCAGCAGTACCCAGGGGCGAGCTTCTAACTATGGCTACACCTTC. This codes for CASSTQGRASNYGYTF.

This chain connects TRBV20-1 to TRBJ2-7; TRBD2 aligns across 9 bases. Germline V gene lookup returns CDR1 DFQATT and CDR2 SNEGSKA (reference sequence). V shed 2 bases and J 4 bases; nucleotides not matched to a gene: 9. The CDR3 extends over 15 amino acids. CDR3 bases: TGCAGTGCTAGAACAGCGGGAGGCCTTGGGTACGAGCAGTACTTC. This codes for CSARTAGGLGYEQYF.

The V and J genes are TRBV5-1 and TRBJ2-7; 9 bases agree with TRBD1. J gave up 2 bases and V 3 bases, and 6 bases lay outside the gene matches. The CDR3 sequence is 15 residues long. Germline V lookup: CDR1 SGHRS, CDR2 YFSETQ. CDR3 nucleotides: TGCGCCAGCAGCTGGGGGGACAGGGATGCCTACGAGCAGTACTTC. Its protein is CASSWGDRDAYEQYF.

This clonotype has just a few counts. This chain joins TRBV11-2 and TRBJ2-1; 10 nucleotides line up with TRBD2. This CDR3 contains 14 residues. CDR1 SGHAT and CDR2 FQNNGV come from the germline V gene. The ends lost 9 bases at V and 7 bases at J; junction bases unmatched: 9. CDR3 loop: CASNPGLAPNEQFF. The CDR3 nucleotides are TGTGCCAGTAATCCGGGACTAGCGCCTAATGAGCAGTTCTTC.

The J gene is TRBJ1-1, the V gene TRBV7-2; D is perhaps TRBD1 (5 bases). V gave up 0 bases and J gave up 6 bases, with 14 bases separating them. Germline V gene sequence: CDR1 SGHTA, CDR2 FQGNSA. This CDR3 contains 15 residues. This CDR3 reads CASSLAPGLKSEAFF. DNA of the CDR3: TGTGCCAGCAGCTTAGCCCCAGGGCTGAAGTCTGAAGCTTTCTTT.

The CDR3 DNA is TGTGCCAGCAGTGAAGCGCCAGGACAGGGGGACACTGAAGCTTTCTTT. The encoded protein is CASSEAPGQGDTEAFF. The chain carries TRBV6-1 and TRBJ1-1, with TRBD1 identical over 10 bases. The germline CDR1 and CDR2 sequences are MNHNS and SASEGT. With 0 bases clipped from V and 3 bases from J, the junction kept 4 bases outside the gene matches. The CDR3 spans 16 residues.

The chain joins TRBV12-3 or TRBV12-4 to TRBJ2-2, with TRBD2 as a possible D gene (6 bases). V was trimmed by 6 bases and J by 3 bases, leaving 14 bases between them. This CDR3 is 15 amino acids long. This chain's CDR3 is CASRDRDFHTGELFF. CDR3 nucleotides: TGTGCCAGCAGGGACCGGGACTTTCACACCGGGGAGCTGTTTTTT.

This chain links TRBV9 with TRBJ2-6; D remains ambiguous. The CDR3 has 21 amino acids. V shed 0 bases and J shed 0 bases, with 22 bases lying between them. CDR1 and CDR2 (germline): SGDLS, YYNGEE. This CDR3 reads CASSVGVAGSLQHSGANVLTF. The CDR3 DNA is TGTGCCAGCAGCGTAGGTGTGGCAGGAAGCCTCCAACACTCTGGGGCCAACGTCCTGACTTTC. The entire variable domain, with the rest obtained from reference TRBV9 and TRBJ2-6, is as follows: DSGVTQTPKHLITATGQRVTLRCSPRSGDLSVYWYQQSLDQGLQFLIQYYNGEERAKGNILERFSAQQFPDLHSELNLSSLELGDSALYFCASSVGVAGSLQHSGANVLTFGAGSRLTVL.

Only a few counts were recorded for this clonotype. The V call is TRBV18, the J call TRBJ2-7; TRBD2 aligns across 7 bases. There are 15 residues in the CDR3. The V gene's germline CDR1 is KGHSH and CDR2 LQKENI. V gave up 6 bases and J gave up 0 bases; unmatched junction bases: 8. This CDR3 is CASSGGSFPSYEQYF. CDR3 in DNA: TGTGCCAGCTCGGGAGGGTCGTTCCCCTCCTACGAGCAGTACTTC.

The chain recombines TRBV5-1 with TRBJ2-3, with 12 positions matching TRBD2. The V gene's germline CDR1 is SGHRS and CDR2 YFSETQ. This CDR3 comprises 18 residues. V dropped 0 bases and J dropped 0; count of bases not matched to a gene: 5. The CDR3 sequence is CASSLVLAGGLSTDTQYF. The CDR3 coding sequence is TGCGCCAGCAGCTTGGTACTAGCGGGAGGCCTTAGCACAGATACGCAGTATTTT.